A selection of T cell receptor beta chains follows, all from one sample in a study of blood T cell repertoires in COVID-19. Profiled with immunoSEQ multiplex PCR; TCRdb holds only in-frame clones, not every one. The data contain more than 150,000 clones, roughly 78% of them singletons. The sequenced sample was peripheral blood. Source of these receptors: a woman of 80 years or more with active or convalescent COVID-19. Both conserved end residues are part of each CDR3. D genes are given only for firm matches. The size entry is marked missing in some rows and otherwise reads once, few, many or a size class.

-,-,10,TRBJ2-1,TRBV25-1,TGTGCCAGCAGAACTACCGAGCAGTTCTTC,CASRTTEQFF
-,-,14,TRBJ1-3,TRBV11-1,TGTGCCAGCAGCCTGAGGACAGTCGGAAACACCATATATTTT,CASSLRTVGNTIYF
-,TRBD1,16,TRBJ1-3,TRBV5-1,TGCGCCAGCAGCTTGGGGGACAGTTCCTCTGGAAACACCATATATTTT,CASSLGDSSSGNTIYF
-,-,15,TRBJ2-3,TRBV9,TGTGCCAGCAGCGTAGGTGCCAGTAGCACAGATACGCAGTATTTT,CASSVGASSTDTQYF
-,TRBD1,14,TRBJ1-2,TRBV2,TGTGCCAGCAGTGGAGGGCCAGACAGGGTCCAATACACCTTC,CASSGGPDRVQYTF
-,TRBD1,15,TRBJ1-3,TRBV5-1,TGCGCCAGCAGCTTGAGAACAGGGGCTGGAAACACCATATATTTT,CASSLRTGAGNTIYF
-,TRBD2,16,TRBJ2-5,TRBV2,TGTGCCAGCGGAGAAGGACTAGCGGGGGGGCAAGAGACCCAGTACTTC,CASGEGLAGGQETQYF
-,-,16,TRBJ2-7,TRBV28,TGTGCCAGCAGTCCAAAGGGGGGGTTTATGGGCTACGAGCAGTACTTC,CASSPKGGFMGYEQYF
-,TRBD2,14,TRBJ2-3,TRBV11-2,TGTGCCAGCAGCGTAGGACTAGCGGGGGATACGCAGTATTTT,CASSVGLAGDTQYF
-,TRBD1,14,TRBJ2-1,TRBV28,TGTGCCAGCAGTTTACGGACAGGGGGCTATGAGCAGTTCTTC,CASSLRTGGYEQFF
-,-,14,TRBJ2-5,TRBV29-1,TGCAGCGCTAAGGGGACTGCGTACCAAGAGACCCAGTACTTC,CSAKGTAYQETQYF
-,-,12,TRBJ1-5,TRBV27,TGTGCCAGCGGAGGGAGCAATCAGCCCCAGCATTTT,CASGGSNQPQHF
-,-,14,TRBJ1-5,TRBV28,TGTGCCAGCACCAGACAACAGGGAGTGCAGCCCCAGCATTTT,CASTRQQGVQPQHF
-,-,15,TRBJ1-1,TRBV4-2,TGTGCCAGCAGCCCGCTCACGGGGGGGGTCACTGAAGCTTTCTTT,CASSPLTGGVTEAFF
-,TRBD1,14,TRBJ2-5,TRBV24-1,TGTGCCACCAGACGGGACAGGGAGGGGGAGACCCAGTACTTC,CATRRDREGETQYF
-,-,14,TRBJ1-4,TRBV9,TGTGCCAGCAGCGGACTCGACAGAGACGAAAAACTGTTTTTT,CASSGLDRDEKLFF
-,TRBD1,14,TRBJ2-7,TRBV2,TGTGCCAGCAGGACTTGGGACAGGGGGTACGAGCAGTACTTC,CASRTWDRGYEQYF
once,-,13,TRBJ1-5,TRBV5-1,TGCGCCAGCAGCTTGACAGGGACTCAGCCCCAGCATTTT,CASSLTGTQPQHF
-,TRBD1,14,TRBJ2-1,TRBV9,TGTGCCAGCAGCGCCCCCGGGACAGGGGTTGAGCAGTTCTTC,CASSAPGTGVEQFF
-,TRBD1,16,TRBJ2-3,TRBV19,TGTGCCAGTAGTACCCGGACAGGGGCCCCCACAGATACGCAGTATTTT,CASSTRTGAPTDTQYF
-,TRBD2,15,TRBJ2-5,TRBV9,TGTGCCAGCAGCGTAGTACTAGCGGGTAGAGAGACCCAGTACTTC,CASSVVLAGRETQYF
-,-,15,TRBJ2-2,TRBV29-1,TGCAGCGCCGGGAGTAAGGGCGGGAACACCGGGGAGCTGTTTTTT,CSAGSKGGNTGELFF
-,-,16,TRBJ2-3,TRBV14,TGTGCCAGCAGCCATTTCCCTCTAGCTGGCACAGATACGCAGTATTTT,CASSHFPLAGTDTQYF
-,TRBD2,15,TRBJ2-1,TRBV5-1,TGCGCCAGCAGCTTGGCAGCGTCTAGCGGGGGACGCGAGTTCTTC,CASSLAASSGGREFF
-,-,13,TRBJ2-1,TRBV11-2,TGTGCCAGCAGCTTAGGAGAGGCGGGTGAGCAGTTCTTC,CASSLGEAGEQFF
few,-,14,TRBJ2-7,TRBV4-2,TGTGCCAGCAGCCAAGAATGGGGGCGGGACGAGCAGTACTTC,CASSQEWGRDEQYF
once,TRBD1,16,TRBJ2-7,TRBV28,TGTGCCAGCAGTCCTGAAGGGGGCACAGGGAAAAACGAGCAGTACTTC,CASSPEGGTGKNEQYF
-,TRBD1,17,TRBJ2-7,TRBV11-2,TGTGCCAGCAGCTTATTATGGGGACAGGGCCCATCCCACGAGCAGTACTTC,CASSLLWGQGPSHEQYF
few,-,14,TRBJ1-2,TRBV5-5,TGTGCCAGCAGCTTGGGCAGGGGATTGGATGGCTACACCTTC,CASSLGRGLDGYTF
-,-,16,TRBJ1-4,TRBV4-1,TGCGCCAGCAGCCAAGAAGGGAGCGGCCCCAGAGGGGGACTGTTTTTT,CASSQEGSGPRGGLFF
-,-,12,TRBJ2-7,TRBV28,TGTGCCAGCAGGTGGGGGGCCTACGAGCAGTACTTC,CASRWGAYEQYF
-,-,17,TRBJ1-2,TRBV21-1,TGTGCCAGCAGCGGGACAGGGGTCCCTCCTATAAACTATGGCTACACCTTC,CASSGTGVPPINYGYTF
-,TRBD1,16,TRBJ2-5,TRBV4-1,TGCGCCAGCAGCCAGACCCGCGGACAGGGGCAAGAGACCCAGTACTTC,CASSQTRGQGQETQYF
-,-,13,TRBJ1-1,TRBV7-3,TGTGCCAGCAGCTTAACGAATGGGGGGAGAGCTTTCTTT,CASSLTNGGRAFF
-,TRBD2,16,TRBJ2-3,TRBV7-6,TGTGCCAGCAGCTCATTGGGAGGGCCTACCACAGATACGCAGTATTTT,CASSSLGGPTTDTQYF
-,TRBD1,16,TRBJ2-5,TRBV24-1,TGTGCCACCAGTGAGGGGGGGACAGGGAAGGGGGAGACCCAGTACTTC,CATSEGGTGKGETQYF
few,-,13,TRBJ1-1,TRBV11-2,TGTGCCAGCAGCGCCAGGAGGGGTACTGAAGCTTTCTTT,CASSARRGTEAFF
-,-,14,TRBJ1-2,TRBV28,TGTGCCAGCAGTACCCGGGACACCAACTATGGCTACACCTTC,CASSTRDTNYGYTF
-,-,13,TRBJ2-7,TRBV6-5,TGTGCCAGTGCCCCAGGGTTCTCCTACGAGCAGTACTTC,CASAPGFSYEQYF
many,-,14,TRBJ1-5,TRBV28,TGTGCCAGCAACACACTACGGGAAGGACAGCCCCAGCATTTT,CASNTLREGQPQHF
-,TRBD2,18,TRBJ2-3,TRBV3-1/TRBV3-2,TGTGCCAGCAGCCAAAGCCCCGGGCGGGGGAGCCGCACAGATACGCAGTATTTT,CASSQSPGRGSRTDTQYF
-,-,14,TRBJ2-1,TRBV11-2,TGTGCCAGCAGCTTAGACAGGGTACCGAATGAGCAGTTCTTC,CASSLDRVPNEQFF
-,TRBD1,15,TRBJ2-2,TRBV5-1,TGCGCCAGCAGGGGACAGGCCTCGAACACCGGGGAGCTGTTTTTT,CASRGQASNTGELFF
-,TRBD1,16,TRBJ2-7,TRBV3-1/TRBV3-2,TGTGCCAGCAGCCAAGCACCCCGGGACAGACGCTACGAGCAGTACTTC,CASSQAPRDRRYEQYF
-,-,14,TRBJ1-2,TRBV5-6,TGTGCCAGCAGCTCGGGACTGAGTTGGTATGGCTACACCTTC,CASSSGLSWYGYTF
-,-,14,TRBJ1-2,TRBV5-8,TGTGCCAGCAGCTTGGACAGGAGGGCCGGCGGCTACACCTTC,CASSLDRRAGGYTF
-,-,14,TRBJ2-3,TRBV2,TGTGCCAGTGGTAGGGGGTATGGAGTGGATACGCAGTATTTT,CASGRGYGVDTQYF
-,TRBD2,14,TRBJ2-7,TRBV19,TGTGCCAGTAGTATGACGGGAGGGACGTACGAGCAGTACTTC,CASSMTGGTYEQYF
-,-,16,TRBJ2-3,TRBV5-1,TGCGCCAGCAGCTTGGCCCAAGGCAGGAACGCAGATACGCAGTATTTT,CASSLAQGRNADTQYF
-,-,13,TRBJ1-6,TRBV19,TGTGCCAGTGGCGACAGGCGGCATTCACCCCTCCACTTT,CASGDRRHSPLHF
few,TRBD1,18,TRBJ2-7,TRBV28,TGTGCCAGCAGTTTATGGCCAAACACCCAAACAGGGGTCGGCGAGCAGTACTTC,CASSLWPNTQTGVGEQYF
-,-,14,TRBJ1-5,TRBV6-5,TGTGCCAGCAGTTCCGCTTCGGGCAATCAGCCCCAGCATTTT,CASSSASGNQPQHF
-,TRBD1,14,TRBJ1-1,TRBV6-5,TGTGCCAGCAGTCCTACAGACAGGGATACTGAAGCTTTCTTT,CASSPTDRDTEAFF
-,-,12,TRBJ2-3,TRBV6-5,TGTGCCAGCAGTTACTATCCGGGACAGCAGTATTTT,CASSYYPGQQYF
-,-,17,TRBJ1-3,TRBV15,TGTGCCACCAGCAGGGAACAGGGCCGCAACTCTGGAAACACCATATATTTT,CATSREQGRNSGNTIYF
-,-,13,TRBJ2-7,TRBV2,TGTGCCAGCAGTGTACTTCGGTACGACGAGCAGTACTTC,CASSVLRYDEQYF
-,TRBD2,14,TRBJ2-3,TRBV4-3,TGCGCCAGCAGCCAAGAACAGCGGGGGGATACGCAGTATTTT,CASSQEQRGDTQYF
-,-,12,TRBJ1-2,TRBV7-9,TGTGCCAGCAGCTTAGAAGGGGGAGGCTACACCTTC,CASSLEGGGYTF
-,TRBD1,14,TRBJ2-7,TRBV5-1,TGCGCCAGCAGGGCCGGCACAGGGGGTTACGAGCAGTACTTC,CASRAGTGGYEQYF
-,TRBD1,14,TRBJ2-3,TRBV29-1,TGCAGCGTTGAAGATCGACAGGGATGGTATACGCAGTATTTT,CSVEDRQGWYTQYF